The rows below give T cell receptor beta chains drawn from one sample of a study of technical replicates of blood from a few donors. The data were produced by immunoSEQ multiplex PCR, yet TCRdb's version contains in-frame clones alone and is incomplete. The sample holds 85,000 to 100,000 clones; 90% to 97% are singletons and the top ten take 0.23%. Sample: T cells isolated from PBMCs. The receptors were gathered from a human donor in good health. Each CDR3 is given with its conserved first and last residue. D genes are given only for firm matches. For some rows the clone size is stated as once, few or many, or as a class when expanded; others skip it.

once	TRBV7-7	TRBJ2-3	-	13	TGTGCTAGCAGCTTGGGCTTGACAGATACGCAGTATTTT	CASSLGLTDTQYF
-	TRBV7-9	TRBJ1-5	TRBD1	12	TGTGCCAGCAGACAGGGGACTCAGCCCCAGCATTTT	CASRQGTQPQHF
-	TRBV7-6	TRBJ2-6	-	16	TGTGCCAGCAGCTTAGTAGGAGGCTCTGGGGCCAACGTCCTGACTTTC	CASSLVGGSGANVLTF
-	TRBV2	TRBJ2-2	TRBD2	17	TGTGCCAGCACCCGAGCGAGTGCGGGGGGTATTACCGGGGAGCTGTTTTTT	CASTRASAGGITGELFF
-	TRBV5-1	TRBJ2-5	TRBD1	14	TGCGCCAGCAGCGCAGGGGGCGGCGAGGAGACCCAGTACTTC	CASSAGGGEETQYF
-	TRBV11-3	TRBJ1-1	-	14	TGTGCCAGCAGCTTAGAGCCGGGTAACACTGAAGCTTTCTTT	CASSLEPGNTEAFF
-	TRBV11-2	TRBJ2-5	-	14	TGTGCCAGCAGCTTAGTTACAGGGATGGAGACCCAGTACTTC	CASSLVTGMETQYF
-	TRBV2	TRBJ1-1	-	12	TGTGCCAGCAGTCAGGGGTTCACTGAAGCTTTCTTT	CASSQGFTEAFF
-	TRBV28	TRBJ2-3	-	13	TGTGCCAGCCTGTTAGCACACACAGATACGCAGTATTTT	CASLLAHTDTQYF
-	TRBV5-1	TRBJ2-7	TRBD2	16	TGCGCCAGCAGCTCCCTAGCGGGGGGGAAGGGGTACGAGCAGTACTTC	CASSSLAGGKGYEQYF